A single sample is the source of the 18 T cell receptor beta chains below, sequenced in a study of CD8 T cells in ankylosing spondylitis. One entry per CDR3 protein results from TCRdb running MiXCR on the 5' RACE reads. This sample has around 180,000 distinct CDR3 sequences; 15% to 20% occur once, and the top ten carry roughly 4.5%. Sequencing used blood, either unsorted or a sorted T cell fraction (not recorded which). The receptors stem from a male donor aged 10 to 30 with ankylosing spondylitis or in good health (not recorded which).

In its sample, this clonotype was seen a few times. The chain links TRBV4-1 to TRBJ2-6; D perhaps matches TRBD2 (5 bases). This CDR3 region has 17 residues. From germline, CDR1 is MGHRA and CDR2 YSYEKL. Between the trimmed V and J ends, which lost 4 bases and 0 bases, there was a span of 13 bases. CDR3 sequence (DNA): TGCGCCAGCAGCCCCCAAACGGGGAGCTCTGGGGCCAACGTCCTGACTTTC. Its protein product is CASSPQTGSSGANVLTF.

This clonotype was observed many times. This sequence joins TRBV7-3 and TRBJ2-1; 14 bases fit TRBD2. After removal of 6 bases from V and 8 bases from J, the junction contained 6 bases not matched to a gene. This CDR3 is 15 amino acids long. The V gene's germline CDR1 is SGHTA and CDR2 FQGTGA. The chain's CDR3 is CASSLTGLAGDEQFF. The DNA of the CDR3 is TGTGCCAGCAGTCTTACGGGACTAGCGGGAGATGAGCAGTTCTTC.

The chain employs TRBV27 and TRBJ2-3, with D possibly TRBD1 on 5 matching bases. The CDR3 sequence is 15 residues long. Germline assignment: CDR1 MNHEY and CDR2 SMNVEV (reference sequence). The V gene lost 7 bases and the J gene lost 0 bases, with 14 bases spanning the gap. The DNA of the CDR3 is TGTGCCAGCATATCCAGGGTGGGGAGCACAGATACGCAGTATTTT. Translating it yields CASISRVGSTDTQYF.

This clonotype came up many times. The chain combines TRBV7-9 with TRBJ1-3, with D hard to call. The CDR3 has 15 residues. The V end lost 5 bases, the J end lost 0 bases, and 11 bases lay between the germline ends. Germline CDR1 reads SEHNR; CDR2 reads FQNEAQ (reference sequence). Here the CDR3 DNA reads TGTGCCAGCAGCCCCGATGAGAGCTCTGGAAACACCATATATTTT. Its protein product is CASSPDESSGNTIYF.

This clonotype was counted many times. The V call is TRBV5-1, the J call TRBJ2-1; D is perhaps TRBD2 (7 bases). Looked up from germline, CDR1 is SGHRS and CDR2 is YFSETQ. Trimming took off 3 bases at V and 9 bases at J, with 28 bases between the two ends. This CDR3 spans 18 amino acids. The CDR3 region is CASSWGGPLRGSWGEQFF. The CDR3 nucleotides read TGCGCCAGCAGCTGGGGGGGCCCTTTACGCGGGAGCTGGGGTGAGCAGTTCTTC.

This clonotype was picked up many times. The chain is built from TRBV30 and TRBJ1-3; the D is unclear. Germline CDR1 reads GTSNPN; CDR2 reads SVGIG (reference sequence). This CDR3 region has 12 residues. The V end was cut by 4 bases, the J end by 0 bases, with 4 bases between. The CDR3 spells CAWTTSGNTIYF. The CDR3, as DNA: TGTGCCTGGACAACCTCTGGAAACACCATATATTTT.

The chain employs TRBV4-3 and TRBJ2-7; D call uncertain. This CDR3 is built from 14 residues. Germline CDR1 LGHNA, CDR2 YSLEER. V shed 1 base and J shed 3 bases, with 10 bases lying between them. In DNA, the CDR3 is TGCGCCAGCAGCCAAGTGGTCAGCTTCTACGAGCAGTACTTC. It is translated as CASSQVVSFYEQYF.

The chain joins TRBV20-1 to TRBJ2-7; the D is unclear. The CDR3 is made up of 12 amino acids. CDR1 DFQATT and CDR2 SNEGSKA come from the germline V gene (reference sequence). V lost 2 bases and J lost 3, with 8 bases in between. The CDR3 reads CSARRDIYEQYV. For the CDR3, the DNA is TGCAGTGCTAGACGTGACATCTACGAGCAGTACGTC.

The chain couples TRBV6-4 to TRBJ2-3; D gene uncertain. Trimming took off 0 bases at V and 5 bases at J, with 6 bases between the two ends. The germline gives CDR1 MRHNA, CDR2 SNTAGT. This CDR3 is 13 amino acids long. The CDR3 sequence is CASSDSRLDTQYF. CDR3 nucleotide sequence: TGTGCCAGCAGTGACTCGAGGTTAGATACGCAGTATTTT.

The CDR3 is CASSTGTGEKSEQFF. Here the CDR3 DNA reads TGTGCCAGCAGTACCGGGACAGGGGAGAAAAGTGAGCAGTTCTTC. This chain uses TRBV6-5 with TRBJ2-1; 10 nucleotides match TRBD1. The CDR3 length is 15 residues. V was clipped by 5 bases and J by 9 bases; unmatched bases: 10. Germline V gene lookup returns CDR1 MNHEY and CDR2 SVGAGI.

Ten or more counts support this clonotype. The V call is TRBV20-1, the J call TRBJ2-5; D might be TRBD1 or TRBD2, each matching 7 bases. CDR1 is DFQATT, CDR2 SNEGSKA, per germline (reference sequence). CDR3 length equals 19 residues. Trimming shortened V by 0 bases and J by 3 bases, and 26 bases separated the two germline ends. CDR3 residues: CSAREPRQGDPAGKETQYF. CDR3 nucleotides: TGCAGTGCTAGAGAGCCCCGACAGGGAGATCCAGCGGGAAAAGAGACCCAGTACTTC.

This clonotype was recorded at least ten times. This chain links TRBV5-6 with TRBJ2-6; the D gene is possibly TRBD1 (5 bases). The germline V gene encodes CDR1 SGHDT and CDR2 YYEEEE. The CDR3 covers 16 residues. The V end lost 3 bases, the J end lost 5 bases, and 15 bases lay between the germline ends. The CDR3 bases are TGTGCCAGCAGCTCCATTCGACAGCCATGGGCCAACGTCCTGACTTTC. Protein sequence: CASSSIRQPWANVLTF.

The table lists this clonotype with a few counts. J is TRBJ1-2 and V is TRBV27; possible D gene TRBD1, 5 bases. Germline V gives CDR1 MNHEY, CDR2 SMNVEV (reference sequence). This CDR3 contains 14 residues. Trimming removed 0 bases from V and 8 bases from J, with 13 bases in between. The CDR3 is CASSLSSPGYGYTF. The CDR3 nucleotides read TGTGCCAGCAGTTTATCGTCCCCAGGGTACGGCTACACCTTC.

This clonotype was found many times. Sequence at one end of the junction differs from germline and may be a read error. The chain is built from TRBV20-1 and TRBJ1-1; TRBD1 is a possible D gene (5 bases). This CDR3 has 13 amino acids. The germline V gene has CDR1 DFQATT and CDR2 SNEGSKA (reference sequence). The CDR3 DNA sequence: TGCAGTGCTGGACCCGGGGCAGGATCTAGGACCGCCTTT. As protein: CSAGPGAGSRTAF.

The chain uses TRBV29-1 and TRBJ2-5, with a tentative D call TRBD2 (6 bases). Trimming stripped 7 bases from V and 5 bases from J, with 14 bases between. Germline lookup yields CDR1 SQVTM and CDR2 ANQGSEA. The CDR3 loop spans 12 amino acids. The CDR3 DNA follows: TGCAGCGGTGGGGGGTGGGAGGAGACCCAGTACTTC. The encoded protein is CSGGGWEETQYF. The full variable domain, its missing parts supplied by reference TRBV29-1 and TRBJ2-5, is SAVISQKPSRDICQRGTSLTIQCQVDSQVTMMFWYRQQPGQSLTLIATANQGSEATYESGFVIDKFPISRPNLTFSTLTVSNMSPEDSSIYLCSGGGWEETQYFGPGTRLLVL.

The rearrangement uses TRBV20-1 and TRBJ2-1; tentative D call: TRBD2 (7 bases). The V and J ends lost 6 bases and 5 bases respectively, with 14 bases between them. Germline loops: CDR1 DFQATT, CDR2 SNEGSKA (reference sequence). The CDR3 contains 13 residues. CDR3: CSAGGGANNEQFF. In DNA, the CDR3 is TGCAGTGCGGGTGGGGGGGCAAACAATGAGCAGTTCTTC.

This sequence joins TRBV12-3 or TRBV12-4 and TRBJ2-7, with D unresolved. The ends were cut back, 5 bases at V and 6 bases at J, with 11 bases in the middle. The CDR3 runs to 12 residues. This CDR3 is CASSPGPGEQYV. The CDR3 DNA follows: TGTGCCAGCAGTCCAGGCCCCGGCGAGCAGTACGTC.

This clonotype was detected many times. The chain couples TRBV12-3 or TRBV12-4 to TRBJ2-7; D is perhaps TRBD1 (6 bases). CDR3 length: 15 residues. Between the trimmed V and J ends, which lost 4 bases and 2 bases, there was a span of 15 bases. The CDR3 loop reads CASSYWTAPAYEQYF. The CDR3 DNA reads as TGTGCCAGCAGTTATTGGACAGCGCCAGCCTACGAGCAGTACTTC.